This entry concerns a single TCR beta chain. What was amplified from RNA transcripts were TCR beta CDR3 regions. Using the HTBI primer set, a first-round RT-PCR was run on the TCR CDR3. Using its own MiXCR run on the multiplex PCR reads, TCRdb lists one record per CDR3 protein. The sample records 250,000 or so distinct CDR3 sequences, about 16% being singletons. These data originate in a study of T cells in Graves' hyperthyroidism and ophthalmopathy. CDR3 length equals 13 residues. The V end was cut by 10 bases, the J end by 5 bases, with 17 bases between. Germline V CDR1 and CDR2: KGHSH, LQKENI. The receptor's source is a woman aged 18-29 years with Graves' ophthalmopathy. Input material: blood. V and J are TRBV18 and TRBJ1-1; D uncertain. The CDR3 DNA follows: TGTGCCAACCCACCTCAAGTGGGAACTGAAGCTTTCTTT. Residues: CANPPQVGTEAFF.